These 9 T cell receptor beta chains were sequenced from one sample in a study of control samples from healthy donors and cancer patients. Here immunoSEQ multiplex PCR was the method, and the copy in TCRdb shows in-frame clones only, minus some. The sample gives roughly 41,000 clones, roughly 94% of which show up once; around 25% is in the top ten. Sequenced material: blood. These receptors all stem from a man aged 55 to 69 in good health.

J is TRBJ2-5 and V is TRBV18; no clear D. Germline CDR1 reads KGHSH; CDR2 reads LQKENI. CDR3 length: 13 amino acids. V was shortened by 2 bases and J by 0 bases, with 4 bases between the two germline ends. The CDR3 coding sequence is TGTGCCAGCTCACCAGGACACCAAGAGACCCAGTACTTC. Translating it yields CASSPGHQETQYF.

CDR3 residues: CASSPPRSRGRELNTEAFF. Here the CDR3 DNA reads TGTGCCAGCTCACCACCGAGATCGAGGGGGCGCGAGCTGAACACTGAAGCTTTCTTT. The chain links TRBV18 to TRBJ1-1, with 7 bases lining up with TRBD1. Trimming at V came to 0 bases and at J to 0 bases, leaving 13 bases not matched to a gene. CDR3 length: 19 amino acids. The germline gives CDR1 KGHSH, CDR2 LQKENI.

The rearrangement uses TRBV5-4 and TRBJ1-3; no firm D call. Between the trimmed V and J ends, which lost 2 bases and 0 bases, there was a span of 6 bases. The germline V gene encodes CDR1 SGHNT and CDR2 YYREEE (reference sequence). The CDR3 is 14 residues long. The CDR3 sequence: CASSLGNSGNTIYF. CDR3 bases: TGTGCCAGCAGCTTAGGTAACTCTGGAAACACCATATATTTT.

This clone showed up just once. This chain links TRBV7-9 with TRBJ1-4, with D possibly being TRBD1 (6 bases). Germline V gene sequence: CDR1 SEHNR, CDR2 FQNEAQ (reference sequence). CDR3 length equals 14 residues. Trimming shortened V by 1 base and J by 5 bases, and 8 bases separated the two germline ends. The CDR3 nucleotides are TGTGCCAGCAGCTTAGAACAGGGAAATGAAAAACTGTTTTTT. It is translated as CASSLEQGNEKLFF.

The chain recombines TRBV7-8 with TRBJ2-7; possibly TRBD1 for D (6 bases). Deletions cut 3 bases from V and 2 bases from J, with 11 bases between. Germline CDR1 is SGHVS and CDR2 is FQNEAQ. This CDR3 region has 14 residues. Here the CDR3 reads CASSFSDRTYEQYF. In DNA form, the CDR3 reads TGTGCCAGCAGCTTTTCGGACAGAACCTACGAGCAGTACTTC.

J is TRBJ2-3 and V is TRBV5-6; D is perhaps TRBD1 (6 bases). V lost 2 bases, J lost 1 base, and 14 bases lay in between. CDR1 and CDR2 from the germline V gene are SGHDT and YYEEEE. The CDR3 has 16 residues. The CDR3 DNA reads TGTGCCAGCAGCTTAACGGGACAATCACGCACAGATACGCAGTATTTT. Protein sequence: CASSLTGQSRTDTQYF.

The chain links TRBV15 to TRBJ1-1; possible D gene TRBD1, 5 bases. Trimming took 5 bases from V and 4 from J, leaving 11 bases between them. CDR3 size: 13 residues. Germline CDR1 reads LNHNV; CDR2 reads YYDKDF (reference sequence). This CDR3 reads CATSVERGTEAFF. CDR3 nucleotides: TGTGCCACCAGCGTCGAGAGGGGCACTGAAGCTTTCTTT.

With regard to this clone: Other nucleotide sequences from this sample produce the same CDR3. This sequence joins TRBV3-1 (or the pseudogene TRBV3-2) and TRBJ2-2; possible D gene TRBD2, 6 bases. The CDR3 is 15 residues long. V was shortened by 4 bases and J by 5 bases, with 14 bases between the two germline ends. Germline V gives CDR1 LGHDT, CDR2 YNNKEL (reference sequence). The CDR3 DNA reads as TGTGCCAGCAGCCCGCGGGATAGGGTAACCGGGGAGCTGTTTTTT. Amino acid sequence: CASSPRDRVTGELFF.

This clone appeared once. The chain joins TRBV18 to TRBJ1-6; 7 bases align to TRBD1. Germline assignment: CDR1 KGHSH and CDR2 LQKENI. The J segment lost 5 bases and the V segment lost 3 bases, leaving 4 bases of the junction unmatched. This CDR3 comprises 15 residues. The CDR3 reads CASSPTGTNNSPLHF. The CDR3 bases are TGTGCCAGCTCACCGACAGGGACGAATAATTCACCCCTCCACTTT.